This entry lists 26 T cell receptor beta chains sequenced from one sample in a study of preoperative IRX-2 immunotherapy in early breast cancer. The data were produced by immunoSEQ multiplex PCR, yet TCRdb's version contains in-frame clones alone and is incomplete. The repertoire includes around 60,000 clones, less than 95% of them detected once, and approximately 1.8% sits in the top ten. As to treatment: preoperative locoregional IRX-2 cytokine immunotherapy. Sample collection occurred from a patient treated with IRX-2 immunotherapy. These receptors came from a human donor with breast cancer.

The chain has TRBV19 and TRBJ2-7; 8 nucleotides line up with TRBD2. This CDR3 is built from 13 residues. Germline V gives CDR1 LNHDA, CDR2 SQIVND (reference sequence). The trim removed 10 bases at V and 3 bases at J, leaving 8 bases unmatched. The DNA of the CDR3 is TGTGCCACCCGGACAACTAGCGGCTACGAGCAGTACTTC. This sequence encodes CATRTTSGYEQYF.

As concerns this clone: Within the sample, other DNA sequences also encode this same CDR3. The DNA of the CDR3 is TGTGCCTGGAGTGTGAAGGGGAATCAGCCCCAGCATTTT. Protein sequence: CAWSVKGNQPQHF. V and J are TRBV30 and TRBJ1-5; TRBD1 is a possible D gene (5 bases). In germline, CDR1 is GTSNPN, CDR2 SVGIG (reference sequence). V shed 0 bases and J shed 4 bases, with 7 bases lying between them. CDR3 length: 13 amino acids.

This clone was seen a handful of times. The V and J genes are TRBV4-2 and TRBJ1-1, with D unresolved. Per germline, CDR1 LGHNA and CDR2 YNFKEQ. This CDR3 spans 13 amino acids. The V gene lost 1 base and the J gene lost 1 base, with 4 bases spanning the gap. CDR3 in DNA: TGTGCCAGCAGCCAAGGGACGAACACTGAAGCTTTCTTT. This sequence encodes CASSQGTNTEAFF.

This chain links TRBV28 with TRBJ1-1; D is ambiguous. The CDR3 sequence is 14 residues long. Between the trimmed V and J ends, which lost 3 bases and 4 bases, there was a span of 12 bases. Germline V gene sequence: CDR1 MDHEN, CDR2 SYDVKM. CDR3 bases: TGTGCCAGCAGTTTCAGTGAGGGTGCCACTGAAGCTTTCTTT. Its protein product is CASSFSEGATEAFF.

V usage is TRBV5-6 and J usage is TRBJ1-5; D gene unclear. There are 14 residues in the CDR3. Trimming pared 0 bases from V and 4 bases from J, leaving 8 bases between. Germline assignment: CDR1 SGHDT and CDR2 YYEEEE. The CDR3 sequence: CASSLGLVNQPQHF. The CDR3 region has the DNA TGTGCCAGCAGCTTGGGGTTAGTTAATCAGCCCCAGCATTTT.

This sequence joins TRBV2 and TRBJ1-6, with D tentatively TRBD1 (5 bases). Trimming removed 7 bases from V and 5 bases from J, with 15 bases in between. The V gene's germline CDR1 is SNHLY and CDR2 FYNNEI. The CDR3 runs to 15 residues. CDR3 sequence reads: CASKEGRGNNSPLHF. CDR3 DNA sequence: TGTGCCAGCAAGGAGGGGCGCGGAAATAATTCACCCCTCCACTTT. Combining the CDR3 with reference TRBV2 and TRBJ1-6 gives the whole variable domain EPEVTQTPSHQVTQMGQEVILRCVPISNHLYFYWYRQILGQKVEFLVSFYNNEISEKSEIFDDQFSVERPDGSNFTLKIRSTKLEDSAMYFCASKEGRGNNSPLHFGNGTRLTVT.

The chain is built from TRBV4-1 and TRBJ2-3; TRBD2 matches 11 bases. J lost 3 bases, V lost 4 bases, and 9 bases had no gene match. The germline CDR1 and CDR2 sequences are MGHRA and YSYEKL. The CDR3 has 17 amino acids. The CDR3, as DNA: TGCGCCAGCAGCCTCCAGGGCATAGCGGGGGGGACAGATACGCAGTATTTT. Amino acid sequence: CASSLQGIAGGTDTQYF.

This clone came up once. The chain has TRBV27 and TRBJ2-3, with D unclear. Per the germline V gene, CDR1 is MNHEY and CDR2 is SMNVEV (reference sequence). The CDR3 runs to 11 residues. Trimming removed 8 bases at V and 4 bases at J, with 7 bases between. The CDR3 here is CASGISDTQYF. In DNA form, the CDR3 reads TGTGCCAGCGGAATTTCAGATACGCAGTATTTT.

The V call is TRBV18, the J call TRBJ1-5; TRBD1 agrees at 7 bases. The trim removed 2 bases at V and 6 bases at J, leaving 7 bases unmatched. Germline CDR1 and CDR2: KGHSH and LQKENI. CDR3 length: 15 residues. The CDR3 nucleotides read TGTGCCAGCTCACCATCGGGGGGGACAGTTCAGCCCCAGCATTTT. It translates to CASSPSGGTVQPQHF.

V is TRBV7-9 and J is TRBJ2-7, with D perhaps given as TRBD1 or TRBD2 (5 bases each). The germline V and J ends were trimmed by 4 bases and 0 bases, with 16 bases remaining between them. Germline assignment: CDR1 SEHNR and CDR2 FQNEAQ (reference sequence). The CDR3 loop spans 16 amino acids. CDR3 nucleotides: TGTGCCAGCAGCTCCTCCCACGGGGCAGGCTCCTACGAGCAGTACTTC. Its translation: CASSSSHGAGSYEQYF. Complete variable domain (other parts from reference TRBV7-9 and TRBJ2-7): DTGVSQNPRHKITKRGQNVTFRCDPISEHNRLYWYRQTLGQGPEFLTYFQNEAQLEKSRLLSDRFSAERPKGSFSTLEIQRTEQGDSAMYLCASSSSHGAGSYEQYFGPGTRLTVT.

The CDR3 sequence is CGVYGYTF. CDR3 in DNA: TGTGGGGTCTATGGCTACACCTTC. V gene TRBV7-9 combines with J gene TRBJ1-2; D remains ambiguous. The CDR3 consists of 8 residues. CDR1 SEHNR and CDR2 FQNEAQ come from the germline V gene (reference sequence).

The chain is built from TRBV5-1 and TRBJ2-2, with D perhaps TRBD1 (5 bases). Trimming removed 0 bases from V and 4 bases from J, with 10 bases in between. The CDR3 totals 15 residues. CDR1 is SGHRS and CDR2 is YFSETQ in the germline V gene. The CDR3 nucleotides read TGCGCCAGCAGCTTGGCACAGGCGATCACCGGGGAGCTGTTTTTT. It translates to CASSLAQAITGELFF. Supplemented by reference TRBV5-1 and TRBJ2-2, the full variable domain reads KAGVTQTPRYLIKTRGQQVTLSCSPISGHRSVSWYQQTPGQGLQFLFEYFSETQRNKGNFPGRFSGRQFSNSRSEMNVSTLELGDSALYLCASSLAQAITGELFFGEGSRLTVL.

The rearrangement links TRBV19 to TRBJ2-3, with D unresolved. Germline CDR1 and CDR2: LNHDA and SQIVND (reference sequence). V gave up 1 base and J gave up 1 base, with 15 bases separating them. CDR3 length: 17 residues. The CDR3 coding sequence is TGTGCCAGTAGTATAGTAACTACCGGAATAGGCACAGATACGCAGTATTTT. Translating it yields CASSIVTTGIGTDTQYF.

The rearrangement joins TRBV27 to TRBJ2-5; either TRBD1 or TRBD2 may supply D (6 bases each). This CDR3 has 18 amino acids. V lost 4 bases and J lost 0, with 21 bases in between. Germline CDR1 reads MNHEY; CDR2 reads SMNVEV (reference sequence). The CDR3 region is CASSSTQGRGGNQETQYF. CDR3 nucleotides: TGTGCCAGCAGTTCCACACAGGGAAGGGGCGGGAACCAAGAGACCCAGTACTTC.

Here the CDR3 DNA reads TGTGCCAGCGCTACCCAGGGTCAGTTCATGCAGCCCCAGCATTTT. Its protein is CASATQGQFMQPQHF. The chain combines TRBV28 with TRBJ1-5; tentatively, D is TRBD1 (5 bases). Germline assignment: CDR1 MDHEN and CDR2 SYDVKM. Trimming left V 8 bases short and J 7 bases short, with 21 bases between. This CDR3 is 15 amino acids long.

This clone appeared once. The chain is built from TRBV28 and TRBJ2-7; 11 bases agree with TRBD2. Germline V gene data show CDR1 as MDHEN and CDR2 as SYDVKM. With 3 bases clipped from V and 3 bases from J, the junction kept 4 bases outside the gene matches. The CDR3 loop spans 15 amino acids. The CDR3 reads CASSFLAGGIYEQYF. Here the CDR3 DNA reads TGTGCCAGCAGTTTTCTAGCGGGAGGTATCTACGAGCAGTACTTC.

This chain connects TRBV28 to TRBJ2-7, with D maybe TRBD2 (7 bases). The CDR3 contains 16 residues. Germline CDR1 MDHEN, CDR2 SYDVKM. Trimming shortened V by 5 bases and J by 2 bases, and 19 bases separated the two germline ends. The CDR3 loop reads CASSPRGLYQTYEQYF. DNA for the CDR3: TGTGCCAGCAGTCCGCGGGGGCTTTACCAAACCTACGAGCAGTACTTC.

This chain uses TRBV25-1 with TRBJ1-1; D gene unclear. V was shortened by 5 bases and J by 0 bases, with 1 base between the two germline ends. Per germline, CDR1 MGHDK and CDR2 SYGVNS. The CDR3 length is 11 residues. The CDR3 sequence is CASSLNTEAFF. The CDR3 bases are TGTGCCAGCAGTCTGAACACTGAAGCTTTCTTT.

J is TRBJ1-2 and V is TRBV7-8, with D possibly being TRBD1 (6 bases). The germline V gene has CDR1 SGHVS and CDR2 FQNEAQ. The CDR3 is 15 residues long. The V gene lost 5 bases and the J gene lost 4 bases, with 17 bases spanning the gap. The CDR3, as DNA: TGTGCCAGCAGCCCGTTGGGGGGCGAGCCCTATGGCTACACCTTC. It translates to CASSPLGGEPYGYTF.

This clone appeared a few times. The rearrangement joins TRBV28 to TRBJ2-2; D uncertain. V lost 8 bases to trimming and J lost 3 bases, with 4 bases between them. CDR1 MDHEN and CDR2 SYDVKM come from the germline V gene. The CDR3 totals 11 residues. CDR3 amino acids: CASAHTGELFF. The CDR3 nucleotides are TGTGCCAGCGCCCACACCGGGGAGCTGTTTTTT.

The V and J genes are TRBV5-3 and TRBJ1-2, with D uncertain. TRBV5-3 is treated as an ORF (open reading frame) with a function not yet certain. This CDR3 comprises 14 residues. V lost 1 base and J lost 0, with 7 bases in between. Here the CDR3 reads CARSLNWANYGYTF. In nucleotides, the CDR3 is TGTGCCAGAAGCTTGAACTGGGCTAACTATGGCTACACCTTC.

The chain carries TRBV5-1 and TRBJ2-1; the match to TRBD2 covers 10 bases. This CDR3 contains 17 residues. V shed 4 bases and J 8 bases; nucleotides not matched to a gene: 15. Germline CDR1 and CDR2: SGHRS and YFSETQ. CDR3 DNA sequence: TGCGCCAGCAGCCGTTCGGCGGGTAGCGGGAGGATCGATGAGCAGTTCTTC. Its protein is CASSRSAGSGRIDEQFF.

The chain recombines TRBV28 with TRBJ2-5; D not certain. There are 14 residues in the CDR3. Deletions cut 3 bases from V and 1 base from J, with 9 bases between. Germline V lookup: CDR1 MDHEN, CDR2 SYDVKM. The CDR3 is CASSFTVGQETQYF. Here the CDR3 DNA reads TGTGCCAGCAGTTTCACAGTCGGCCAAGAGACCCAGTACTTC. The whole variable domain, remainder taken from reference TRBV28 and TRBJ2-5, is DVKVTQSSRYLVKRTGEKVFLECVQDMDHENMFWYRQDPGLGLRLIYFSYDVKMKEKGDIPEGYSVSREKKERFSLILESASTNQTSMYLCASSFTVGQETQYFGPGTRLLVL.

Worth noting for this clone: A junction end diverges from the germline sequence, so it may reflect a read error. This chain joins TRBV29-1 and TRBJ2-1, with no clear D. Germline V gives CDR1 SQVTM, CDR2 ANQGSEA. The CDR3 runs 11 residues. For the CDR3, the DNA is TGCAGCGTTGAAGATCTCCCTCCTGTGATCTTC. It is translated as CSVEDLPPVIF.

The chain joins TRBV2 to TRBJ2-4; 9 nucleotides match TRBD2. Per germline, CDR1 SNHLY and CDR2 FYNNEI. V was clipped by 6 bases and J by 9 bases; unmatched bases: 3. The CDR3 length is 12 residues. The CDR3 is CASRAGGFIQYF. The CDR3 bases are TGTGCCAGCAGGGCGGGGGGGTTCATTCAGTACTTC.

This clone was detected only once. CDR3 in DNA: TGTGCCAGCAGCCAACTCACTAGCGGGGAAGAGACCCAGTACTTC. Encoded protein: CASSQLTSGEETQYF. The J gene is TRBJ2-5, the V gene TRBV4-2, with 10 bases matching TRBD2. Unmatched junction bases numbered 3, after V lost 2 bases and J lost 3 bases. The CDR3 is 15 residues long. The V gene's germline CDR1 is LGHNA and CDR2 YNFKEQ.